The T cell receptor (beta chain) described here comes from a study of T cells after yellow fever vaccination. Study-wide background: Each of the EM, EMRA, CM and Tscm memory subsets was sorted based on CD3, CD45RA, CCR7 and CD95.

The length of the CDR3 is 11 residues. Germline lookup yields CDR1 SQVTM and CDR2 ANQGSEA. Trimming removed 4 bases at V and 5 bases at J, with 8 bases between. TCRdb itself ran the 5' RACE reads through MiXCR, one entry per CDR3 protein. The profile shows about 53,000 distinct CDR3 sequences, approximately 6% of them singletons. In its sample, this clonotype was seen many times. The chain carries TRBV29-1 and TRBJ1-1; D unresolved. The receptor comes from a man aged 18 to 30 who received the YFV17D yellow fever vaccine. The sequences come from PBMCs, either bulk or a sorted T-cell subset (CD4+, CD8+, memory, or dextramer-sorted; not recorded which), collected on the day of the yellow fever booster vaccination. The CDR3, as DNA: TGCAGCGTTGGAGAAAAGACTGAAGCTTTCTTT. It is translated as CSVGEKTEAFF.